Detailed here is one TCR beta chain. This specimen belongs to a study of blood T cell repertoires in COVID-19. Whole-study context: Sites in the United States, Italy and Spain provided acute and convalescent COVID-19 samples. From T cells, B-cell-depleted T cells, or PBMCs came the material, which was cDNA or gDNA.

In the study's own analysis: Estimated nucleated cell counts came from reference gene primer amplification. Measured with immunoSEQ multiplex PCR; TCRdb has only the in-frame clones, and not every one. Clone size and V and J calls were adopted from that table, with D and trimming inferred from the DNA. The sample carries some 70,000 clones, nearly 90% recorded once. CDR1 and CDR2 (germline): MNHEY, SMNVEV (reference sequence). The germline V and J ends were trimmed by 8 bases and 4 bases, with 15 bases remaining between them. There are 13 residues in the CDR3. The clonotype was recovered from a man aged 50-60 years with active COVID-19. Sequenced sample: peripheral blood. The chain has TRBV27 and TRBJ2-7, with D maybe TRBD1 (8 bases). The chain's CDR3 is CASGTGGGYEQYF. CDR3 DNA: TGTGCCAGCGGAACAGGGGGGGGGTACGAGCAGTACTTC.